This T cell receptor (beta chain) was sequenced during a study of blood T cells in healthy people across ages. Only a few counts were recorded for this clonotype. PCR was performed a second time for roughly 7 to 11 cycles using a sample-barcoded 5' primer and a J-beta primer mix. Every sample returned 3 million or more CDR3-containing paired-end reads. Each CDR3 protein gets one entry after TCRdb re-called the 5' RACE reads with MiXCR. In the table there are about 1.8 million distinct CDR3 sequences, about 50% of which are singletons. Individuals who donated were healthy Caucasians from Russia aged roughly 6 to 90. They isolated at least 6 million PBMCs from each sample. Germline CDR1 reads SGHTA; CDR2 reads FQGNSA. V trimming: 4 bases; J trimming: 2 bases; junction bases outside the gene matches: 8. This CDR3 has 17 amino acids.

The chain recombines TRBV7-2 with TRBJ2-1; TRBD1 aligns across 10 bases. The TCR sequence derives from a woman aged 40 to 50 in good health. The sequenced sample consisted of blood. DNA for the CDR3: TGTGCCAGCAGCTCTTACCGGGACAGGGGTCCCTACAATGAGCAGTTCTTC. Amino acids: CASSSYRDRGPYNEQFF.